This T cell receptor (beta chain) came from a study of cytomegalovirus exposure and HLA in healthy donors. Overall study findings and caveats: Later analysis associated a missense DCLRE1C variant with TCR beta V- and J-gene trimming. Analyses of presence/absence relied on an assumption of roughly uniform sequencing depth across donors.

V was pared by 9 bases and J by 4 bases, with 20 bases of the junction left unmatched. The CDR3 extends over 17 amino acids. The germline CDR1 and CDR2 sequences are SGHNT and YENEEA. About this clone itself: Its antigen remains unidentified.

With 60 Vbeta and 13 Jbeta primers, the PCR was carried out. Original processing methods: Later analysis identified approximately 80 million unique TCR beta chains, around 10 million shared. Produced via immunoSEQ multiplex PCR; TCRdb's table is partial and in-frame only. Clone size and the V and J calls come from that table; the DNA yielded D and trimming. The repertoire holds roughly 97,000 clones, with approximately 70% as singletons. The specimen sequenced was PBMCs. The chain joins TRBV11-3 to TRBJ2-7, with 8 bases aligning to TRBD1. This TCR was sampled from a man in his forties in good health and CMV-seronegative. The CDR3 DNA sequence: TGTGCCAGGCCACTCCCACGCCCCCAGGGGGCGCGGTACGAGCAGTACTTC. Its protein product is CARPLPRPQGARYEQYF.